One sample yielded the 20 T cell receptor beta chains listed below, sequenced in a study of blood T cell repertoires in COVID-19. This table comes from immunoSEQ multiplex PCR, and its TCRdb copy is limited to in-frame clones, with some not included. This sample has approximately 150,000 clones, with about 80% found just once. Sequenced: peripheral blood. These TCRs come from a man between 65 and 79 years old with active or convalescent COVID-19.

The CDR3 is CASSPENRGLGEKLFF. CDR3 nucleotide sequence: TGTGCCAGCTCCCCGGAGAACAGGGGATTGGGAGAAAAACTGTTTTTT. The J gene is TRBJ1-4, the V gene TRBV18; 7 bases map to TRBD1. CDR3 length: 16 amino acids. V shed 6 bases and J 8 bases; nucleotides not matched to a gene: 15. Germline V lookup: CDR1 KGHSH, CDR2 LQKENI.

The chain links TRBV6-6 to TRBJ2-1; 7 positions match TRBD1. V lost 6 bases, J lost 0 bases, and 11 bases stayed unmatched. Germline V gene sequence: CDR1 MNHNY, CDR2 SVGAGI (reference sequence). The CDR3 is 17 amino acids. The CDR3 spells CASSRGTVRSSYNEQFF. The CDR3 bases are TGTGCCAGCAGCCGAGGGACAGTCAGGAGCTCCTACAATGAGCAGTTCTTC.

V is TRBV2 and J is TRBJ2-7, with D possibly being TRBD1 (6 bases). Trimming shortened V by 6 bases and J by 3 bases, and 15 bases separated the two germline ends. From germline, CDR1 is SNHLY and CDR2 FYNNEI. The CDR3 totals 14 residues. Here the CDR3 DNA reads TGTGCCAGCAGGTCGGGACACTCGGGCTACGAGCAGTACTTC. Translated: CASRSGHSGYEQYF.

V gene TRBV29-1 combines with J gene TRBJ2-7; perhaps TRBD1 as D (6 bases). Germline V CDR1 and CDR2: SQVTM, ANQGSEA. This CDR3 is 12 amino acids long. V was cut by 7 bases and J by 0 bases, with 10 bases left in between. CDR3 bases: TGCAGCGGCCGGGACAACTCCTACGAGCAGTACTTC. It specifies CSGRDNSYEQYF.

This clone was detected only once. The J gene is TRBJ2-1, the V gene TRBV6-5, with 7 bases aligning to TRBD1. Germline values: CDR1 MNHEY, CDR2 SVGAGI. The V gene end was trimmed by 6 bases and the J gene end by 5 bases; junction bases not matched to a gene: 10. The CDR3 is 15 residues long. This CDR3 reads CASSFGTVSNNEQFF. In DNA form, the CDR3 reads TGTGCCAGCAGCTTCGGGACAGTCTCGAACAATGAGCAGTTCTTC.

This clone showed up just a few times. The V call is TRBV7-9, the J call TRBJ2-1, with 8 bases aligning to TRBD1. Trimming at V came to 1 base and at J to 3 bases, leaving 8 bases not matched to a gene. The CDR3 consists of 17 residues. The germline gives CDR1 SEHNR, CDR2 FQNEAQ (reference sequence). The CDR3 loop is CASSLVAPGGYYNEQFF. The DNA for the CDR3 is TGTGCCAGCAGCTTAGTGGCCCCAGGGGGCTACTACAATGAGCAGTTCTTC.

The chain employs TRBV5-1 and TRBJ2-3, with 13 positions matching TRBD2. Germline V gives CDR1 SGHRS, CDR2 YFSETQ. This CDR3 has 16 residues. With V trimmed by 5 bases and J by 3 bases, 6 bases remained unmatched. CDR3 DNA: TGCGCCAGCAGAGTCGGGACTAGCGGGGCGACAGATACGCAGTATTTT. This codes for CASRVGTSGATDTQYF.

This sequence joins TRBV5-1 and TRBJ1-1; D might be TRBD1 (6 bases). Germline CDR1 and CDR2: SGHRS and YFSETQ. The germline V and J ends were trimmed by 1 base and 0 bases, with 13 bases remaining between them. This CDR3 has 16 amino acids. CDR3 protein: CASSLRTVTMNTEAFF. The DNA for the CDR3 is TGCGCCAGCAGCTTGAGGACAGTCACCATGAACACTGAAGCTTTCTTT.

J is TRBJ1-1 and V is TRBV5-1; 9 nucleotides agree with TRBD1. From germline, CDR1 is SGHRS and CDR2 YFSETQ. The CDR3 has 18 amino acids. V trimming: 1 base; J trimming: 5 bases; junction bases outside the gene matches: 15. The CDR3, as DNA: TGCGCCAGCAGCTTGATAGTTTTGGACAGGGGAAGAGTTACTGAAGCTTTCTTT. This encodes CASSLIVLDRGRVTEAFF.

The rearrangement joins TRBV6-1 to TRBJ2-4, with TRBD1 as a possible D gene (6 bases). V shed 6 bases and J shed 8 bases, with 11 bases lying between them. The germline V gene encodes CDR1 MNHNS and CDR2 SASEGT. The CDR3 loop spans 12 amino acids. In nucleotides, the CDR3 is TGTGCCAGCAGAACAGGGATGGACATTCAGTACTTC. It codes for CASRTGMDIQYF.

This clone was counted once. This chain connects TRBV9 to TRBJ1-1, with 9 nucleotides matching TRBD1. The CDR3 runs to 15 residues. The V and J ends lost 1 base and 3 bases, in that order; junction bases with no gene match: 4. Germline V CDR1 and CDR2: SGDLS, YYNGEE. CDR3 DNA sequence: TGTGCCAGCAGCGTATCCAGGACAGGGGACACTGAAGCTTTCTTT. As protein: CASSVSRTGDTEAFF. Full variable domain (rest looked up from reference TRBV9 and TRBJ1-1): DSGVTQTPKHLITATGQRVTLRCSPRSGDLSVYWYQQSLDQGLQFLIQYYNGEERAKGNILERFSAQQFPDLHSELNLSSLELGDSALYFCASSVSRTGDTEAFFGQGTRLTVV.

The chain carries TRBV7-9 and TRBJ1-5; the D gene is possibly TRBD1 (6 bases). CDR3 size: 14 residues. Germline assignment: CDR1 SEHNR and CDR2 FQNEAQ (reference sequence). V lost 7 bases and J lost 5, with 15 bases in between. CDR3 nucleotides: TGTGCCAGCAACCTCGCAGGGGCGGATCAGCCCCAGCATTTT. Its translation: CASNLAGADQPQHF.

The genes are TRBV24-1 and TRBJ1-2, with TRBD1 matching over 8 bases. This CDR3 has 15 residues. V lost 4 bases to trimming and J lost 7 bases; unmatched junction nucleotides: 10. The germline gives CDR1 KGHDR, CDR2 SFDVKD. The CDR3 protein is CATSDGTGVSSGYTF. DNA for the CDR3: TGTGCCACCAGTGACGGGACAGGAGTCTCTAGTGGCTACACCTTC.

This clone was seen a handful of times. The chain links TRBV10-1 to TRBJ1-6; no definite D call. The CDR3 runs to 13 residues. V was pared by 2 bases and J by 10 bases, with 9 bases between. Germline CDR1 is WNHNN and CDR2 is SYGVQD (reference sequence). The CDR3 DNA is TGCGCCAGCAGTGAGAACCGCGTGTCACCCCTCCACTTT. It is translated as CASSENRVSPLHF.

The V gene is TRBV4-3, the J gene TRBJ1-3; a weak D match, TRBD1 (6 bases). Germline values: CDR1 LGHNA, CDR2 YSLEER. Trimming shortened V by 5 bases and J by 0 bases, and 14 bases separated the two germline ends. The CDR3 is 16 amino acids. CDR3 in amino acids: CASSGGTGFSGNTIYF. As DNA, the CDR3 is TGCGCCAGCAGCGGTGGTACAGGGTTCTCTGGAAACACCATATATTTT.

The chain links TRBV10-3 to TRBJ2-7; 10 bases line up with TRBD1. Per the germline V gene, CDR1 is ENHRY and CDR2 is SYGVKD. This CDR3 contains 14 residues. V lost 5 bases to trimming and J lost 4 bases; unmatched junction nucleotides: 5. This CDR3 reads CAISSRDRGYEQYF. The CDR3 nucleotides read TGTGCCATCAGTTCCCGGGACAGGGGTTACGAGCAGTACTTC.

The rearrangement links TRBV30 to TRBJ2-7, with 8 bases fitting TRBD1. Germline CDR1 GTSNPN, CDR2 SVGIG (reference sequence). The CDR3 extends over 14 amino acids. Losses at the gene ends were 3 bases for V and 6 bases for J; bases not matched to a gene: 10. The DNA for the CDR3 is TGTGCCTGGAGCGGCGGACAGGGACGAAGCGAGCAGTACTTC. It codes for CAWSGGQGRSEQYF.

The rearrangement joins TRBV18 to TRBJ1-5; TRBD1 matches at 7 bases. Germline trimming cut 0 bases from V and 5 bases from J; bases unmatched to any gene: 13. The CDR3 extends over 18 amino acids. The germline V gene encodes CDR1 KGHSH and CDR2 LQKENI. In nucleotides, the CDR3 is TGTGCCAGCTCACCACCGCGGACAGGAGAAAGGGGGTATCAGCCCCAGCATTTT. This translates into CASSPPRTGERGYQPQHF.

The chain joins TRBV7-2 to TRBJ2-1, with a tentative D call TRBD2 (6 bases). This CDR3 has 13 amino acids. The V gene lost 0 bases and the J gene lost 7 bases, with 7 bases spanning the gap. Germline CDR1 is SGHTA and CDR2 is FQGNSA. The CDR3 coding sequence is TGTGCCAGCAGCTTAGCGCGGGAAAATGAGCAGTTCTTC. Translated: CASSLARENEQFF.

This clone showed up just once. The J gene is TRBJ2-7, the V gene TRBV4-1, with D perhaps matching TRBD2 (6 bases). This CDR3 is built from 16 residues. Per germline, CDR1 MGHRA and CDR2 YSYEKL. The germline V and J ends were trimmed by 0 bases and 2 bases, with 14 bases remaining between them. This chain's CDR3 is CASSQEGIGRAYEQYF. In nucleotides, the CDR3 is TGCGCCAGCAGCCAAGAGGGTATCGGGAGAGCCTACGAGCAGTACTTC.